One sample yielded the 4 T cell receptor beta chains listed below, sequenced in a study of cytomegalovirus exposure and HLA in healthy donors. The study ran its PCR with 60 Vbeta and 13 Jbeta primers. Clones were read by immunoSEQ multiplex PCR, and TCRdb kept only the in-frame ones, dropping some. The sample yields around 170,000 clones, about four fifths seen once. Input material: PBMCs. The receptors were gathered from a woman aged 50 to 60 in good health and CMV-seronegative.

The chain links TRBV5-1 to TRBJ2-3; 11 bases align to TRBD2. Looked up from germline, CDR1 is SGHRS and CDR2 is YFSETQ. V shed 3 bases and J 2 bases; nucleotides not matched to a gene: 2. CDR3 size: 15 residues. This chain's CDR3 is CASSSGLADTDTQYF. The CDR3 DNA follows: TGCGCCAGCAGCTCGGGACTAGCGGACACAGATACGCAGTATTTT.

This clone has more than one count but fewer than ten. The chain combines TRBV6-5 with TRBJ2-1; D not resolved. CDR3 size: 13 residues. Germline V lookup: CDR1 MNHEY, CDR2 SVGAGI. The ends were cut back, 5 bases at V and 4 bases at J, with 9 bases in the middle. CDR3 DNA: TGTGCCAGCAGTGTTACTTTTTACAATGAGCAGTTCTTC. Protein product: CASSVTFYNEQFF.

V usage is TRBV6-6 and J usage is TRBJ2-7, with TRBD2 matching over 11 bases. This CDR3 has 14 residues. CDR1 is MNHNY, CDR2 SVGAGI, per germline (reference sequence). The V gene end was trimmed by 6 bases and the J gene end by 2 bases; junction bases not matched to a gene: 3. CDR3 in DNA: TGTGCCAGCAGAACGGGACTAGCGGCCTACGAGCAGTACTTC. Amino acids: CASRTGLAAYEQYF.

The rearrangement links TRBV7-9 to TRBJ2-7, with 7 bases aligning to TRBD2. The CDR3 is 17 residues long. The germline gives CDR1 SEHNR, CDR2 FQNEAQ (reference sequence). V lost 1 base to trimming and J lost 2 bases; unmatched junction nucleotides: 11. The CDR3 DNA sequence: TGTGCCAGCAGCTTAGGGCCCCTGTTGAGCGGGACCTACGAGCAGTACTTC. It translates to CASSLGPLLSGTYEQYF. Variable domain in full (rest from reference TRBV7-9 and TRBJ2-7): DTGVSQNPRHKITKRGQNVTFRCDPISEHNRLYWYRQTLGQGPEFLTYFQNEAQLEKSRLLSDRFSAERPKGSFSTLEIQRTEQGDSAMYLCASSLGPLLSGTYEQYFGPGTRLTVT.